This note documents a single T cell receptor beta chain sequence. Its target is unknown. Amplification used 60 Vbeta primers and 13 Jbeta primers. Data came from immunoSEQ multiplex PCR; TCRdb stores just in-frame clones and leaves some out. The profile shows approximately 110,000 clones, roughly 76% of them singletons. This sample is drawn from a study of cytomegalovirus exposure and HLA in healthy donors. Study-level results: The study flagged some 170 TCR beta chains as cytomegalovirus-associated. The authors later found TCR association rates varying by HLA locus, with DRB1 most and HLA-C fewest.

The CDR3 loop spans 14 amino acids. Trimming pared 11 bases from V and 5 bases from J, leaving 19 bases between. This chain uses TRBV23-1 with TRBJ2-1; maybe TRBD2 (7 bases). TRBV23-1 is reported as an ORF; its role is uncertain. The TCR sequence derives from a man in his thirties or forties in good health and CMV-seropositive. Specimen: PBMCs. The CDR3 here is CAEGGGGLDNEQFF. CDR3 nucleotides: TGCGCCGAGGGGGGGGGCGGATTGGACAATGAGCAGTTCTTC.